The 29 T cell receptor beta chains below come from one sample, sequenced in a study of healthy donors' naive CD4 and CD8 T cells. Each TCR library used around 500 ng of total RNA and a linear amplification protocol. TCRdb fed the reads into MiXCR, producing one record per CDR3 protein. Of 180,000 or so distinct CDR3 sequences listed, around 74% are singletons. Sequenced input: naive CD4+ and CD8+ T cells sorted from blood, pooled from several donors. These TCRs come from a pool of human donors in good health; the sample pools cells from several healthy donors.

The chain couples TRBV19 to TRBJ1-2; D is ambiguous. Germline CDR1 reads LNHDA; CDR2 reads SQIVND (reference sequence). Trimming left V 7 bases short and J 6 bases short, with 6 bases between. CDR3 length: 10 residues. The CDR3 sequence is CASNQHGYTF. The CDR3, as DNA: TGTGCCAGTAATCAACATGGCTACACCTTC.

The chain combines TRBV6-6 with TRBJ2-5; possibly TRBD2 for D (7 bases). The V end lost 2 bases, the J end lost 4 bases, and 17 bases lay between the germline ends. Germline CDR1 MNHNY, CDR2 SVGAGI (reference sequence). The CDR3 has 16 amino acids. This chain's CDR3 is CASSYPDSGERETQYF. For the CDR3, the DNA is TGTGCCAGCAGTTACCCGGACAGCGGGGAGAGAGAGACCCAGTACTTC.

This clonotype was detected once. The chain couples TRBV29-1 to TRBJ2-1, with D unclear. The germline V gene has CDR1 SQVTM and CDR2 ANQGSEA. V was trimmed by 7 bases and J by 8 bases, leaving 12 bases between them. This CDR3 has 11 residues. The CDR3 sequence: CSALGMHEQFF. Written as DNA, the CDR3 is TGCAGCGCCCTGGGGATGCATGAGCAGTTCTTC.

The chain uses TRBV29-1 and TRBJ2-1; D remains ambiguous. V was cut by 7 bases and J by 0 bases, with 13 bases left in between. CDR3 size: 14 residues. CDR1 is SQVTM, CDR2 ANQGSEA, per germline. In DNA, the CDR3 is TGCAGCGGTGGGGTGGTTGACTCCTACAATGAGCAGTTCTTC. It yields the protein CSGGVVDSYNEQFF.

This chain links TRBV6-5 with TRBJ2-5, with TRBD1 matching over 12 bases. CDR1 is MNHEY and CDR2 is SVGAGI in the germline V gene. The CDR3 has 16 amino acids. V lost 1 base and J lost 5; bases outside the gene matches: 5. CDR3 DNA: TGTGCCAGCAGTTACTGGGACAGGGGGCGCCGGGAGACCCAGTACTTC. It yields the protein CASSYWDRGRRETQYF.

The chain couples TRBV20-1 to TRBJ2-7; 16 bases are a match to TRBD2. The CDR3 is 14 residues long. V gave up 3 bases and J gave up 5 bases; unmatched junction bases: 1. Germline V gene data show CDR1 as DFQATT and CDR2 as SNEGSKA (reference sequence). The chain's CDR3 is CSARGTSGRDEQYF. The CDR3 nucleotides read TGCAGTGCTAGGGGGACTAGCGGGAGGGACGAGCAGTACTTC.

The chain combines TRBV15 with TRBJ2-5, with D tentatively TRBD2 (5 bases). Trimming removed 0 bases at V and 5 bases at J, with 19 bases between. Germline CDR1 is LNHNV and CDR2 is YYDKDF (reference sequence). The CDR3 is 17 residues long. The CDR3 is CATSRDQGLGLRETQYF. CDR3 in DNA: TGTGCCACCAGCAGAGACCAAGGACTCGGCCTTCGCGAGACCCAGTACTTC.

The rearrangement uses TRBV19 and TRBJ2-5, with D possibly being TRBD2 (6 bases). The CDR3 sequence is 13 residues long. The V end lost 3 bases, the J end lost 5 bases, and 10 bases lay between the germline ends. Germline values: CDR1 LNHDA, CDR2 SQIVND (reference sequence). CDR3 coding DNA: TGTGCCAGTAGTATCGGAGGGGACGAGACCCAGTACTTC. Translated, it gives CASSIGGDETQYF.

The J gene is TRBJ2-1, the V gene TRBV11-2; 8 bases agree with TRBD1. Germline V gene sequence: CDR1 SGHAT, CDR2 FQNNGV. CDR3 length equals 15 residues. V shed 4 bases, J shed 3 bases, and the junction held 5 bases outside the gene matches. CDR3 protein: CASSSTGDNYNEQFF. In DNA form, the CDR3 reads TGTGCCAGCAGCTCGACAGGGGATAACTACAATGAGCAGTTCTTC.

V and J are TRBV29-1 and TRBJ2-4; D unresolved. The CDR3 has 10 amino acids. The germline V and J ends were trimmed by 4 bases and 7 bases, with 5 bases remaining between them. Germline V gene sequence: CDR1 SQVTM, CDR2 ANQGSEA. The CDR3 sequence: CSVVNNIQYF. CDR3 nucleotide sequence: TGCAGCGTTGTCAATAACATTCAGTACTTC. The variable domain in full, completed from reference TRBV29-1 and TRBJ2-4, reads SAVISQKPSRDICQRGTSLTIQCQVDSQVTMMFWYRQQPGQSLTLIATANQGSEATYESGFVIDKFPISRPNLTFSTLTVSNMSPEDSSIYLCSVVNNIQYFGAGTRLSVL.

V usage is TRBV27 and J usage is TRBJ1-2; 8 bases agree with TRBD1. This CDR3 comprises 15 residues. CDR1 and CDR2 from the germline V gene are MNHEY and SMNVEV (reference sequence). V lost 3 bases to trimming and J lost 8 bases; unmatched junction nucleotides: 11. CDR3: CASSFLAGTGEGYTF. The CDR3 DNA reads TGTGCCAGCAGTTTTCTGGCCGGGACAGGAGAAGGCTACACCTTC.

The V call is TRBV7-8, the J call TRBJ2-5; the D is unclear. V was trimmed by 5 bases and J by 4 bases, leaving 5 bases between them. Germline CDR1 is SGHVS and CDR2 is FQNEAQ. The CDR3 has 11 residues. The CDR3 reads CASSVTETQYF. In nucleotides, the CDR3 is TGTGCCAGCAGCGTGACAGAGACCCAGTACTTC.

V is TRBV6-2 or TRBV6-3 and J is TRBJ2-3; D is possibly TRBD1 (6 bases). The V end was cut by 4 bases, the J end by 0 bases, with 11 bases between. The CDR3 spans 15 residues. Germline-derived CDR1 and CDR2 are MNHEY and SVGEGT. This CDR3 reads CASSSWTVSTDTQYF. The CDR3, as DNA: TGTGCCAGCAGTTCCTGGACAGTGAGCACAGATACGCAGTATTTT.

This clonotype was detected a few times. The gene calls are TRBV19 and TRBJ1-1; TRBD1 agrees at 8 bases. The CDR3 consists of 14 residues. The V gene end was trimmed by 5 bases and the J gene end by 5 bases; junction bases not matched to a gene: 7. CDR1 is LNHDA and CDR2 is SQIVND in the germline V gene (reference sequence). This CDR3 reads CASSSGQEGTEAFF. As DNA, the CDR3 is TGTGCCAGTAGTTCGGGACAGGAAGGGACTGAAGCTTTCTTT.

The rearrangement links TRBV20-1 to TRBJ2-7; no clear D gene. The CDR3 totals 15 residues. V was cut by 3 bases and J by 2 bases, with 17 bases left in between. In germline, CDR1 is DFQATT, CDR2 SNEGSKA (reference sequence). CDR3 in DNA: TGCAGTGCTAGTAGAGGATTGGCAAGGGCCTACGAGCAGTACTTC. It encodes CSASRGLARAYEQYF.

CDR3 protein: CASRQDSPHTDTQYF. Written as DNA, the CDR3 is TGTGCCAGCAGGCAAGACTCCCCCCACACAGATACGCAGTATTTT. The chain employs TRBV12-3 or TRBV12-4 and TRBJ2-3; D not resolved. The CDR3 is 15 amino acids. V was pared by 6 bases and J by 2 bases, with 15 bases between.

V usage is TRBV27 and J usage is TRBJ2-7; D might be TRBD1 (6 bases). This CDR3 contains 13 residues. V lost 8 bases and J lost 6, with 17 bases in between. Germline CDR1 reads MNHEY; CDR2 reads SMNVEV (reference sequence). The CDR3: CASGWGLFSEQYF. The CDR3 nucleotides are TGTGCCAGCGGATGGGGGCTTTTCTCCGAGCAGTACTTC.

The chain carries TRBV10-3 and TRBJ1-2; D possibly corresponds to TRBD1 (6 bases). Germline lookup yields CDR1 ENHRY and CDR2 SYGVKD. The CDR3 has 12 residues. V was cut by 3 bases and J by 8 bases, with 10 bases left in between. The CDR3 DNA reads TGTGCCATCAGTGAAGGGGGAGAGGGCTACACCTTC. Translation gives CAISEGGEGYTF.

This clonotype was seen a handful of times. CDR3 coding DNA: TGTGCCAGCAGCTCGGGGACTAGCGGAAGCTCCTACAATGAGCAGTTCTTC. Its protein product is CASSSGTSGSSYNEQFF. The chain links TRBV11-2 to TRBJ2-1; TRBD2 agrees at 11 bases. Per the germline V gene, CDR1 is SGHAT and CDR2 is FQNNGV. V lost 4 bases and J lost 0; bases outside the gene matches: 5. The CDR3 has 17 amino acids.

The rearrangement links TRBV15 to TRBJ2-1, with a possible D match to TRBD1 (5 bases). The CDR3 is made up of 14 amino acids. V lost 2 bases and J 4 bases, leaving 9 bases between the germline ends. Germline CDR1 LNHNV, CDR2 YYDKDF (reference sequence). The CDR3 protein is CATSRSTGYNEQFF. For the CDR3, the DNA is TGTGCCACCAGCAGAAGTACAGGATACAATGAGCAGTTCTTC.

The CDR3 protein is CSVGGAIASTDTQYF. The CDR3 DNA sequence: TGCAGCGTTGGAGGTGCCATCGCTAGCACAGATACGCAGTATTTT. The chain couples TRBV29-1 to TRBJ2-3; D gene ambiguous. Germline-derived CDR1 and CDR2 are SQVTM and ANQGSEA. The V gene lost 4 bases and the J gene lost 0 bases, with 14 bases spanning the gap. CDR3 length: 15 residues.

V is TRBV29-1 and J is TRBJ2-1; no definite D call. V was trimmed by 4 bases and J by 8 bases, leaving 18 bases between them. Germline CDR1 reads SQVTM; CDR2 reads ANQGSEA. The CDR3 length is 14 residues. CDR3 loop: CSVVPRTPGDEQFF. In DNA form, the CDR3 reads TGCAGCGTTGTTCCCCGAACCCCGGGTGATGAGCAGTTCTTC.

The V gene is TRBV12-5, the J gene TRBJ1-2; D not resolved. From germline, CDR1 is LGHNT and CDR2 FRNRAP. The CDR3 covers 12 residues. The V end was cut by 2 bases, the J end by 4 bases, with 5 bases between. The CDR3 protein is CASGLIGYGYTF. The CDR3, as DNA: TGTGCTAGTGGTTTGATAGGCTATGGCTACACCTTC.

The chain uses TRBV29-1 and TRBJ2-7; 11 bases match TRBD2. The CDR3 sequence is 15 residues long. The germline CDR1 and CDR2 sequences are SQVTM and ANQGSEA. With 2 bases clipped from V and 2 bases from J, the junction kept 5 bases outside the gene matches. The chain's CDR3 is CSVETRLAGTYEQYF. DNA for the CDR3: TGCAGCGTTGAAACTAGACTAGCGGGAACCTACGAGCAGTACTTC.

The chain uses TRBV29-1 and TRBJ1-2; D possibly corresponds to TRBD1 (5 bases). The CDR3 is 12 residues long. From germline, CDR1 is SQVTM and CDR2 ANQGSEA. Trimming stripped 3 bases from V and 4 bases from J, with 9 bases between. The CDR3 DNA sequence: TGCAGCGTTGAGGGGACTAGCTATGGCTACACCTTC. Translated: CSVEGTSYGYTF.

This clonotype was detected only a few times. The chain recombines TRBV12-3 or TRBV12-4 with TRBJ1-1; no firm D call. V lost 1 base and J lost 1, with 4 bases in between. CDR3 length equals 13 residues. The CDR3 protein is CASSLVENTEAFF. CDR3 sequence (DNA): TGTGCCAGCAGTTTAGTTGAGAACACTGAAGCTTTCTTT.

CDR3 amino acids: CSVITNTEAFF. CDR3 DNA: TGCAGCGTTATTACAAACACTGAAGCTTTCTTT. The chain recombines TRBV29-1 with TRBJ1-1; no clear D gene. The germline V gene has CDR1 SQVTM and CDR2 ANQGSEA. Trimming left V 5 bases short and J 2 bases short, with 6 bases between. This CDR3 contains 11 residues.

This clonotype was counted a few times. The rearrangement uses TRBV4-2 and TRBJ2-1; the D call may be TRBD1 or TRBD2 (5 bases each). CDR1 and CDR2 (germline): LGHNA, YNFKEQ. V was cut by 1 base and J by 8 bases, with 21 bases left in between. There are 17 residues in the CDR3. The CDR3 loop reads CASSQGGGTMPGYEQFF. CDR3 coding DNA: TGTGCCAGCAGCCAAGGTGGGGGAACGATGCCGGGCTATGAGCAGTTCTTC.

The chain joins TRBV19 to TRBJ1-5, with 7 bases fitting TRBD1. V lost 1 base to trimming and J lost 4 bases; unmatched junction nucleotides: 1. The length of the CDR3 is 14 residues. Germline CDR1 is LNHDA and CDR2 is SQIVND (reference sequence). The CDR3 DNA reads TGTGCCAGTAGTATAGGGGACAGTAATCAGCCCCAGCATTTT. Translating gives CASSIGDSNQPQHF.